This T cell receptor (beta chain) was obtained from a study of T cell responses to AZD1222 COVID-19 vaccine. A note on this clone: Its antigen is currently unknown.

Findings and limits, study-wide: A mostly white British donor set with more females was recruited, and clonal diversity was possibly underestimated.

The protocol was immunoSEQ multiplex PCR, while the TCRdb copy is restricted to in-frame clones and leaves out a portion. The sample holds roughly 100,000 clones, around nine tenths seen once. The CDR3 spans 15 residues. CDR1 MNHEY and CDR2 SMNVEV come from the germline V gene (reference sequence). V shed 5 bases and J shed 1 base, with 14 bases lying between them. Sequences were derived from peripheral blood, sampled on day 0 of AZD1222 vaccination. This receptor was obtained from an adult in good health. The gene calls are TRBV27 and TRBJ1-1, with TRBD1 as a possible D gene (6 bases). The CDR3 coding sequence is TGTGCCAGCAGTCCCAAACAAGGGGGGAACACTGAAGCTTTCTTT. Its translation: CASSPKQGGNTEAFF.